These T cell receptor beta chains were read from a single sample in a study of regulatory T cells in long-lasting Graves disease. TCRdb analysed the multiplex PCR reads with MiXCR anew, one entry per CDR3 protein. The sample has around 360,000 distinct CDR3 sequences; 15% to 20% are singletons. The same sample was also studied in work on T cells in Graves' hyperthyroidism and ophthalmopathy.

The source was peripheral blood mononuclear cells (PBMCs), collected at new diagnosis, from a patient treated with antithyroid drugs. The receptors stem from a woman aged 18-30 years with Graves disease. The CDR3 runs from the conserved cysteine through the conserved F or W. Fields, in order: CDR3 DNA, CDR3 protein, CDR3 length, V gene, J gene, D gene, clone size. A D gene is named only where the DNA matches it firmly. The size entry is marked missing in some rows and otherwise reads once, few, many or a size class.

TGCGCCAGCAGACACCGTGATTCTTTGAACACTGAAGCTTTCTTT	CASRHRDSLNTEAFF	15	TRBV4-1	TRBJ1-1	NA	NA
TGCAGTGCTACCGGGGGTATCCATAATTCACCCCTCCACTTT	CSATGGIHNSPLHF	14	TRBV20-1	TRBJ1-6	NA	NA
TGTGCCAGCACTACTGGGATCTCAGTTATCGGCTACACCTTC	CASTTGISVIGYTF	14	TRBV6-1	TRBJ1-2	NA	many
TGTGCCAGCAGCTTCCGGGACCGAGAGTTCTATGGCTACACCTTC	CASSFRDREFYGYTF	15	TRBV3-1	TRBJ1-2	NA	many
TGCAGTGCAACTAACAGACACTATGGCTACACCTTC	CSATNRHYGYTF	12	TRBV20-1	TRBJ1-2	NA	many
TGCGCCAGCAGTGCGAGTCGGACTAGCGGACCTTCCAGCTCCTACAATGAGCAGTTCTTC	CASSASRTSGPSSSYNEQFF	20	TRBV5-1	TRBJ2-1	TRBD2	NA
TGCAGTGCTAGTCACAGACAGAGCTCCTACGAGCAGTACTTC	CSASHRQSSYEQYF	14	TRBV20-1	TRBJ2-7	NA	few
TGCGCCAGCAGCCAAGGACAGACCTACGAGCAGTTCTTC	CASSQGQTYEQFF	13	TRBV4-1	TRBJ2-1	NA	NA
TGTGCCAGCAGTTACACGGGACAGGGGGTCGAGCAGTACTTC	CASSYTGQGVEQYF	14	TRBV6-5	TRBJ2-7	TRBD1	many
TGTGCCAGCAGCGAGACTAGCGGCGGCTCCTACAATGAGCAGTTCTTC	CASSETSGGSYNEQFF	16	TRBV9	TRBJ2-1	TRBD2	few
TGTGCCAGCAGTTTTGACAGTGTCTATGGCTACACCTTC	CASSFDSVYGYTF	13	TRBV12-3/TRBV12-4	TRBJ1-2	NA	NA
TGTGCCAGCAGCCAACGGGCGACAGGGGGTTACGAGGGCTACACCTTC	CASSQRATGGYEGYTF	16	TRBV3-1	TRBJ1-2	TRBD1	many
TGTGCCAGCAGTTACGGCGCGGGATTCTCTTACGGGGAGCTGTTTTTT	CASSYGAGFSYGELFF	16	TRBV6-9	TRBJ2-2	NA	few
TGTGCCAGTAGTACCACAGGGAGCGGTGCCTACGAGCAGTACTTC	CASSTTGSGAYEQYF	15	TRBV19	TRBJ2-7	NA	few
TGCGCCAGCAGCATGGAGTATGGTGGAGAGACCCAGTACTTC	CASSMEYGGETQYF	14	TRBV5-1	TRBJ2-5	NA	many
TGTGCCAGCAGTAATAGGGGGAACACTGAAGCTTTCTTT	CASSNRGNTEAFF	13	TRBV11-2	TRBJ1-1	NA	many
TGTGCCACCAGCGGAGTAGCGTCCTACAATGAGCAGTTCTTC	CATSGVASYNEQFF	14	TRBV24-1	TRBJ2-1	NA	NA
TGCAGTGCTAGGTCCGAGGGACGGGGGGAGACTGAAGCTTTCTTT	CSARSEGRGETEAFF	15	TRBV20-1	TRBJ1-1	NA	NA
TGTGCCAGTAGTATACTAGCGGGAGCAGGGAGCTCCTACAATGAGCAGTTCTTC	CASSILAGAGSSYNEQFF	18	TRBV19	TRBJ2-1	TRBD2	few
TGTGCCAGCAGTTACTCGCGGCAGATCTACGAGCAGTACTTC	CASSYSRQIYEQYF	14	TRBV6-5	TRBJ2-7	NA	NA
TGTGCCAGCAGCAAAACAATAGCGGGAGGGGGGGAGACCCAGTACTTC	CASSKTIAGGGETQYF	16	TRBV5-5	TRBJ2-5	TRBD2	many
TGTGCCACCAGTGATTTGGTCCGCACACAGAACACTGAAGCTTTCTTT	CATSDLVRTQNTEAFF	16	TRBV24-1	TRBJ1-1	NA	many
TGTGCCAGCAGTTCAACCCTTGACAGCCCCCAGCATTTT	CASSSTLDSPQHF	13	TRBV6-5	TRBJ1-5	NA	few
TGTGCCAGCAGCTTGGGACAGGTTGGAGGCTACACCTTC	CASSLGQVGGYTF	13	TRBV5-5	TRBJ1-2	NA	few
TGCGCCAGCAGCTTGGGGGGCAGATCACATGAAAAACTGTTTTTT	CASSLGGRSHEKLFF	15	TRBV5-1	TRBJ1-4	NA	many
TGTGCCAGCAGCTTAGACCATACAGATACGCAGTATTTT	CASSLDHTDTQYF	13	TRBV11-2	TRBJ2-3	NA	many
TGTGCCATCAGAGAGGGGATGAACACTGAAGCTTTCTTT	CAIREGMNTEAFF	13	TRBV10-3	TRBJ1-1	NA	many
TGCGCCAGCACCACGGGGGGTTTGAACACTGAAGCTTTCTTT	CASTTGGLNTEAFF	14	TRBV5-1	TRBJ1-1	NA	many
TGCGCCAGCAGCGCCGACAGTTCCTTGGACGAGCAGTACTTC	CASSADSSLDEQYF	14	TRBV5-1	TRBJ2-7	NA	NA
TGTGCCAGCAGCTTAGATGGCACCGGGGAGCTGTTTTTT	CASSLDGTGELFF	13	TRBV11-3	TRBJ2-2	NA	many
TGTGCCAGCAAATTCCTAGGGCAGAACCATGGCTACACCTTC	CASKFLGQNHGYTF	14	TRBV11-2	TRBJ1-2	NA	many
TGCGCCAGCAGCCCAGTGTTTTTGCAAGAGACCCAGTACTTC	CASSPVFLQETQYF	14	TRBV5-1	TRBJ2-5	NA	few
TGCAGTGCTACCCGGACTAGCGGGGGCCGCACAGATACGCAGTATTTT	CSATRTSGGRTDTQYF	16	TRBV20-1	TRBJ2-3	TRBD2	many
TGTGCCATCAGAGGACAGGGGGTCGCCAATGAAAAACTGTTTTTT	CAIRGQGVANEKLFF	15	TRBV10-3	TRBJ1-4	TRBD1	many
TGCGCCAGCAGTAGGACTAGCGGGGGGTTCTCCTACAATGAGCAGTTCTTC	CASSRTSGGFSYNEQFF	17	TRBV10-2	TRBJ2-1	TRBD2	few
TGTGCCAGCGCTGGGGGGACAGGGTATGGCTACACCTTC	CASAGGTGYGYTF	13	TRBV12-3/TRBV12-4	TRBJ1-2	TRBD1	many
TGTGCCAGCAGCCTTTCGGGCACAGATACGCAGTATTTT	CASSLSGTDTQYF	13	TRBV5-1	TRBJ2-3	NA	many
TGCAGTGCTGCTTGGGGTCTAGCGGACTTGAGCTCCTACAATGAGCAGTTCTTC	CSAAWGLADLSSYNEQFF	18	TRBV20-1	TRBJ2-1	TRBD2	few
TGTGCCAGTAGTATACTAGCGGGAGGCACAGATACGCAGTATTTT	CASSILAGGTDTQYF	15	TRBV19	TRBJ2-3	TRBD2	many
TGCGCCAGCAGCCAAGCAACGGCAGTCGGAGAGACCCAGTACTTC	CASSQATAVGETQYF	15	TRBV4-1	TRBJ2-5	NA	many